The text below deals with one T cell receptor beta chain. The sample is drawn from a study of blood T cell repertoires in COVID-19. Study as a whole: Donors in the United States, Italy and Spain gave samples during acute or convalescent COVID-19.

Patients from Seattle were sampled longitudinally, starting during active infection. Original handling: Reference gene primer amplification yielded estimated nucleated cell counts. Sequencing was performed with immunoSEQ multiplex PCR; in TCRdb, only in-frame clones are kept and a portion is missing. V and J calls and clone size are as listed in that table; D and trimming were resolved from the DNA. This table holds over 150,000 clones, roughly 80% found once. This CDR3 has 13 residues. V was clipped by 7 bases and J by 2 bases, with 9 bases between them. Per germline, CDR1 SNHLY and CDR2 FYNNEI. Material for sequencing was peripheral blood. The chain employs TRBV2 and TRBJ1-5; weak D call: TRBD1 (5 bases). This TCR came from a woman in her sixties with COVID-19, enrolled during active disease. The CDR3: CASTRDGNQPQHF. The CDR3 nucleotides read TGTGCCAGCACCAGGGATGGCAATCAGCCCCAGCATTTT.